This T cell receptor beta chain comes out of a study of T cell clonality in common variable immunodeficiency. Study-level findings and limits: CVID patient heterogeneity limited repertoire-clinical complication correlations.

Germline CDR1 SEHNR, CDR2 FQNEAQ (reference sequence). The CDR3 is made up of 15 amino acids. Trimming removed 7 bases at V and 1 base at J, with 14 bases between. This clone was seen ten or more times. The antigen is undetermined. The CDR3 end lies 3 residues beyond the end of the read and is filled in from the germline J gene. Using immunoSEQ multiplex PCR, the repertoire was profiled, and TCRdb retains in-frame clones only, with some absent. In total the sample includes about 34,000 clones, none of them seen once. This clonotype was sampled from a person between 18 and 75 years old in good health. Sequenced: peripheral blood mononuclear cells. The chain is built from TRBV7-9 and TRBJ2-1; D possibly corresponds to TRBD1 (5 bases). CDR3 protein: CASTLRQLSYNEQFF. The DNA read from the CDR3 is TGTGCCAGCACCCTAAGACAGCTTTCCTACAATGAG.